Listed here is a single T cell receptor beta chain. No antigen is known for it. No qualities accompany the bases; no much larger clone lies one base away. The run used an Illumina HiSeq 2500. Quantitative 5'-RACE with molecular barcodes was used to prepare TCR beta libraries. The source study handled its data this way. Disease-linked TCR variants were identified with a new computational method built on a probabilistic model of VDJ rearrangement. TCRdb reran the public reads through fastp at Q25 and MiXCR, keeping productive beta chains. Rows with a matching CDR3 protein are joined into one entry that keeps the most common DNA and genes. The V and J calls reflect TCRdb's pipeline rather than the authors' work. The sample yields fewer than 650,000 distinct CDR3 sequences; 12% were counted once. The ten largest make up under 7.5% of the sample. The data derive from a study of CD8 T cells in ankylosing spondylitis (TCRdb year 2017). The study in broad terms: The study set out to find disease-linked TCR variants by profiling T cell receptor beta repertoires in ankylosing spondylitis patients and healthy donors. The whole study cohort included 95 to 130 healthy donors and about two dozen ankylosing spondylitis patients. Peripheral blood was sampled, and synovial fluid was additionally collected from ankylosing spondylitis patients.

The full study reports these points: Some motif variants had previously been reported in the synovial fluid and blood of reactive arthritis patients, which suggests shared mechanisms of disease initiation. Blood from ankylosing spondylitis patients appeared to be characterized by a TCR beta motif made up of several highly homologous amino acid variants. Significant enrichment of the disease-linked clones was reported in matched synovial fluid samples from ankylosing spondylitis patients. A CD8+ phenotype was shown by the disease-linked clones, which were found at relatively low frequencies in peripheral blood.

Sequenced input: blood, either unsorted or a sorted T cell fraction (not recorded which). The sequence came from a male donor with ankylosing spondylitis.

The CDR3 loop reads CASALGGTNTEAFF. The nucleotide sequence reads TGTGCTAGTGCCCTGGGGGGGACTAACACTGAAGCTTTCTTT. Recombination linked TRBV12-5 to TRBJ1-1; matching of 5 bases hints at TRBD1 as the D gene. The germline V gene encodes CDR1 LGHNT and CDR2 FRNRAP. V and J lose 7 bases and 2 bases, and a span of 14 bases separates them. The CDR3 covers 14 residues, taking in both the cysteine and the phenylalanine. CDR3 DNA is the only sequence kept; it has 42 bases, read in frame from the first base.